A selection of T cell receptor beta chains follows, all from one sample in a study of technical replicates of blood from a few donors. Data came from immunoSEQ multiplex PCR; TCRdb stores just in-frame clones and leaves some out. The repertoire holds approximately 82,000 clones, with approximately 94% as singletons. Material: T cells isolated from PBMCs. These receptors were taken from a human donor in good health. Both conserved end residues are part of each CDR3. D genes are given only for firm matches. Part of the rows lack a size; the others show once, few, many or a class for expanded clones.

CDR3 protein | CDR3 DNA | J gene | clone size | V gene | D gene
CASRGQVIGEQFF | TGTGCCAGCAGGGGACAGGTGATTGGTGAGCAGTTCTTC | TRBJ2-1 | . | TRBV28 | TRBD1
CASRKATNPGVETQYF | TGTGCCAGCAGAAAGGCCACAAACCCAGGGGTGGAGACCCAGTACTTC | TRBJ2-5 | . | TRBV6-6 | .
CASSYIRGHEQYF | TGTGCCAGCAGCTACATCAGGGGTCACGAGCAGTACTTC | TRBJ2-7 | . | TRBV6-6 | .
CASSLTSDFNYGYTF | TGCGCCAGCAGCTTGACTAGTGACTTTAACTATGGCTACACCTTC | TRBJ1-2 | . | TRBV5-1 | .
CASSSQTANYGYTF | TGCGCCAGCAGCTCTCAGACAGCAAACTATGGCTACACCTTC | TRBJ1-2 | . | TRBV5-1 | .
CASSQVYTGYEQYF | TGCGCCAGCAGCCAAGTCTATACGGGGTACGAGCAGTACTTC | TRBJ2-7 | . | TRBV4-1 | .
CASSPRTGFNEQFF | TGTGCCAGCAGCCCCAGGACAGGATTCAATGAGCAGTTCTTC | TRBJ2-1 | . | TRBV7-2 | TRBD1
CASSLSGGAEYTQYF | TGTGCCAGCAGCCTTAGCGGGGGGGCCGAGTATACGCAGTATTTT | TRBJ2-3 | . | TRBV11-3 | TRBD2
CASRSSEPESYGYTF | TGTGCAAGTCGCTCCTCTGAGCCTGAATCTTATGGCTACACCTTC | TRBJ1-2 | once | TRBV12-2 | .
CASSPGSGFGWYEQYF | TGTGCCAGCAGTCCCGGGTCCGGGTTTGGATGGTACGAGCAGTACTTC | TRBJ2-7 | . | TRBV28 | .
CASTPVGDYGYTF | TGTGCCAGCACCCCAGTGGGCGACTATGGCTACACCTTC | TRBJ1-2 | . | TRBV28 | .
CASIPRVAEAFF | TGTGCCAGCATTCCAAGAGTAGCTGAAGCTTTCTTT | TRBJ1-1 | . | TRBV28 | .
CASSDNVNLKNYGYTF | TGTGCCAGCAGTGATAATGTCAACTTGAAGAACTATGGCTACACCTTC | TRBJ1-2 | . | TRBV25-1 | .
CASSLTGSPNYGYTF | TGTGCCAGCAGCTTAACAGGGTCCCCTAACTATGGCTACACCTTC | TRBJ1-2 | once | TRBV7-2 | .
CASKYPGGTYTEAFF | TGTGCCAGCAAATACCCAGGGGGCACATACACTGAAGCTTTCTTT | TRBJ1-1 | . | TRBV2 | TRBD1
CASKDSENTEAFF | TGTGCCAGCAAAGACAGTGAGAACACTGAAGCTTTCTTT | TRBJ1-1 | . | TRBV2 | .
CASIGQGGNTGELFF | TGTGCCAGCATCGGACAGGGGGGGAACACCGGGGAGCTGTTTTTT | TRBJ2-2 | . | TRBV2 | TRBD1
CASSPGSLTEAFF | TGTGCCAGCAGCCCAGGGTCTTTAACTGAAGCTTTCTTT | TRBJ1-1 | . | TRBV9 | .
CASSLGGQAGNYEQYF | TGTGCCAGCAGCTTAGGAGGGCAGGCGGGAAACTACGAGCAGTACTTC | TRBJ2-7 | . | TRBV7-2 | .
CASAWRGTEAFF | TGTGCCAGCGCGTGGAGGGGCACTGAAGCTTTCTTT | TRBJ1-1 | . | TRBV6-6 | .